This is a list of T cell receptor beta chains from one sample in a study of Graves' ophthalmopathy and Graves' hyperthyroidism. Via MiXCR, TCRdb re-called the multiplex PCR reads, giving one row per CDR3 protein. The table lists around 600,000 distinct CDR3 sequences, roughly 39% of them singletons. Material: peripheral blood. The receptors derive from an adult man with Graves' ophthalmopathy. Each CDR3 is given with its conserved first and last residue. Each record gives: clone size, J gene, D gene, V gene, CDR3 DNA, CDR3 protein. The D gene is left open where the match is weak. Expanded clones are given a class, and other clones once, few, many or no size at all.

.,TRBJ1-5,TRBD1,TRBV2,TGTGCCAGCCCGGGACAGGGCGGTCAGCCCCAGCATTTT,CASPGQGGQPQHF
many,TRBJ2-2,.,TRBV10-3,TGTGCCATCAGTGAGTCGAGGTCAGGGTACGGCACCGGGGAGCTGTTTTTT,CAISESRSGYGTGELFF
few,TRBJ2-5,TRBD2,TRBV4-2,TGTGCCAGCAGCCAAGATGGGACTAGCGGGAGCGTTGAGACCCAGTACTTC,CASSQDGTSGSVETQYF
once,TRBJ1-2,.,TRBV5-1,TGCGCCAGCAGCGACCAGGGTTTAGCCTACGAGATCAACTATGGCTACACCTTC,CASSDQGLAYEINYGYTF
.,TRBJ2-7,.,TRBV9,TGTGCCTGGAGTGTACAGGGTCGCGAGCAGTACTTC,CAWSVQGREQYF
.,TRBJ2-5,.,TRBV25-1,TGTGCCAGCTTAGGGGGATTAGGAGAGACCCAGTACTTC,CASLGGLGETQYF
few,TRBJ1-1,TRBD1,TRBV10-3,TGTGCCAGCAGTGAAGACAGGGGACTTTATGAAGCTTTCTTT,CASSEDRGLYEAFF
many,TRBJ1-1,.,TRBV5-1,TGCGCCAGCAGCTCTGGATTCCAGGGGAACACTGAAGCTTTCTTT,CASSSGFQGNTEAFF
.,TRBJ2-2,TRBD2,TRBV4-2,TGTGCCAGCAAGGCAAGCGGGGTTCCGTCGAACACCGGGGAGCTGTTTTTT,CASKASGVPSNTGELFF
.,TRBJ2-7,TRBD2,TRBV9,TGTGCCAGCAGCCAGACCCCCCAAGCGGGGGCCGACTACGAGCAGTACTTC,CASSQTPQAGADYEQYF
many,TRBJ1-3,.,TRBV5-1,TGCGCCAGCAGCTTGGGCGACAGCGGAAACACCATATATTTT,CASSLGDSGNTIYF
many,TRBJ1-1,.,TRBV7-9,TGTGCCACGACAGGATACAGGGCGGGGAACACTGAAGCTTTCTTT,CATTGYRAGNTEAFF
.,TRBJ2-2,.,TRBV11-2,TGTGCCAGCTGTAATGGACACTTCGGGACCGGGGAGCTGTTTTTT,CASCNGHFGTGELFF
.,TRBJ2-2,.,TRBV20-1,TGCAGTGCTATTTCCCCGAACACCGGGGAGCTGTTTTTT,CSAISPNTGELFF
many,TRBJ2-7,.,TRBV5-1,TGCGCCAGCAGCTTGGTAGGGATCTTGAACGAGCAGTACTTC,CASSLVGILNEQYF
many,TRBJ1-5,.,TRBV10-3,TGTGCCATCAGTGAAGCGACGAACAATCAGCCCCAGCATTTT,CAISEATNNQPQHF
few,TRBJ2-5,.,TRBV20-1,TGCAGTGCTAGAGTCGGGCAGGGTGGGGGTTTC,CSARVGQGGGF
.,TRBJ2-1,TRBD1,TRBV7-2,TGTGCCAGCAGGAGCCTGGGACAGGAGCAGTTCTTC,CASRSLGQEQFF
.,TRBJ2-5,TRBD2,TRBV7-9,TGTGCCAGCAGCTTAGCGGGAGGGGACCTAGAGACCCAGTACTTC,CASSLAGGDLETQYF
many,TRBJ1-2,.,TRBV10-3,TGTGCCAGCGGGGGGGACCCGGGGGGCTTCGACTATGGCTACACCTTC,CASGGDPGGFDYGYTF
.,TRBJ2-6,TRBD1,TRBV29-1,TGCAGCGTGACCGGGACAGGGGGAAACTTCGTCCTGACTTTC,CSVTGTGGNFVLTF
many,TRBJ1-1,.,TRBV19,TGTGCCAGTAGTATAGAAGGGTATCGGAACACTGAAGCTTTCTTT,CASSIEGYRNTEAFF
.,TRBJ1-5,.,TRBV19,TGTGCCAGTAGTATGGACGGGACTAGCAATCAGCCCCAGCATTTT,CASSMDGTSNQPQHF
many,TRBJ1-1,TRBD1,TRBV2,TGTGCCAGCAACTACAGGGGGATGGGGGGTGAAGCTTTCTTT,CASNYRGMGGEAFF
many,TRBJ2-7,.,TRBV15,TGTGCCACCAGCACATCCTTGGGGGTTATGAGTTACGAGCAGTACTTC,CATSTSLGVMSYEQYF
.,TRBJ2-1,TRBD2,TRBV5-5,TGCGCCAGCAGCTTCAGCGGGAGCAATGAGCAGTTCTTC,CASSFSGSNEQFF
few,TRBJ2-5,TRBD1,TRBV20-1,TGCAGTGCTCGTGACAGGGCTAGGGAGACCCAGTACTTC,CSARDRARETQYF
many,TRBJ2-5,TRBD1,TRBV9,TGTGCCAGCAGTGTAGACAGGGGCCAAGAGACCCAGTACTTC,CASSVDRGQETQYF
few,TRBJ2-2,TRBD2,TRBV7-2,TGTGCCAGCAGATCTAGCGGGGGGACCGCCGGGGAGCTGTTTTTT,CASRSSGGTAGELFF
many,TRBJ2-7,TRBD2,TRBV20-1,TGCAGTGCTAGCCTCTGGGTCGGGGGGGCCCTTTACGAGCAGTACTTC,CSASLWVGGALYEQYF
.,TRBJ1-4,TRBD1,TRBV7-8,TGTGCCAGCAGCCAAGAGACAGGGGGCGGTTATGAAAAACTGTTTTTT,CASSQETGGGYEKLFF
.,TRBJ2-2,.,TRBV2,TGCGCCAGCAGCCATGGGGATAACACCGGGGAGCTGTTTTTT,CASSHGDNTGELFF
.,TRBJ1-2,.,TRBV25-1,TGTGCCTGGAGTGTCCTGGGCGGCCATGGCTACACCTTC,CAWSVLGGHGYTF
many,TRBJ1-5,.,TRBV19,TGTGCCAGTACCCCGGGCAATCAGCCCCAGCATTTT,CASTPGNQPQHF
.,TRBJ1-2,TRBD1,TRBV10-3,TGTGCCATCCATCGGACAGGACAAGATGGCTACACCTTC,CAIHRTGQDGYTF
.,TRBJ2-7,.,TRBV6-1,TGTGCCAGCAGTGAAGGAGACCATATGCTGGGGGTAAACGAGCAGTACTTC,CASSEGDHMLGVNEQYF
.,TRBJ1-4,.,TRBV12-3/TRBV12-4,TGTGCCAGCAGTTTATTGGGCAGGGGTTCCGAAAAACTGTTTTTT,CASSLLGRGSEKLFF
many,TRBJ1-2,.,TRBV19,TGTGCCAGTAGTACCCTCTATGGCTACACCTTC,CASSTLYGYTF
many,TRBJ2-2,TRBD2,TRBV2,TGTGCCAGCACTAGCGGGAGGGCCAGTACCGGGGAGCTGTTTTTT,CASTSGRASTGELFF
.,TRBJ2-6,.,TRBV25-1,TGTGCCAGCGCCAGATCCGGCTCTGGGGCCAACGTCCTGACTTTC,CASARSGSGANVLTF
.,TRBJ2-5,.,TRBV4-2,TGTGCCAGCAGCCAAGAAGGCTGTCTTAGGTACCAAGAGACCCAGTACTTC,CASSQEGCLRYQETQYF
many,TRBJ1-1,TRBD1,TRBV2,TGTGCCAGCAGATTACAGGGGGCTAACACTGAAGCTTTCTTT,CASRLQGANTEAFF
.,TRBJ1-2,TRBD1,TRBV25-1,TGTGCCAGCAGCACCGGGACAGGCCGTCCCATTAACTATGGCTACACCTTC,CASSTGTGRPINYGYTF
many,TRBJ1-5,.,TRBV20-1,TGCAGTGCTAGAGAGGGAGGAATCAATCAGCCCCAGCATTTT,CSAREGGINQPQHF
many,TRBJ1-2,.,TRBV5-5,TGTGCCAGCAGCTTGACTCCTTATGGCTACACCTTC,CASSLTPYGYTF
.,TRBJ1-2,.,TRBV3-1,TGTGCCAGCAGCCAAGCGGCAGGGAACAACTATGGCTACACCTTC,CASSQAAGNNYGYTF
many,TRBJ1-5,.,TRBV24-1,TGTGCTCCTCTATCCCTTAGGCGCAATCAGCCCCAGCATTTT,CAPLSLRRNQPQHF
many,TRBJ1-2,TRBD1,TRBV14,TGTGCCAGCAGCCAAGACGGACAGGGGTATGGCTACACCTTC,CASSQDGQGYGYTF
.,TRBJ2-2,TRBD1,TRBV27,TGTGCCAGCAGTGCCTTGACAGGGGATGGGACCGGGGAGCTGTTTTTT,CASSALTGDGTGELFF
.,TRBJ2-5,.,TRBV9,TGTGCCAGCAGTTACTCAGCTCTTAGACGGGGCCAAGAGACCCAGTACTTC,CASSYSALRRGQETQYF